This TCR beta chain was observed in a study of blood T cell repertoires in COVID-19. Study summary: The United States, Italy and Spain were the sources of the acute and convalescent COVID-19 samples.

Repertoires were generated with immunoSEQ multiplex PCR, while TCRdb's copy carries only in-frame clones and drops some. The repertoire holds 200,000 to 300,000 clones, with 65% to 85% as singletons. The material sequenced was peripheral blood. The sequence was obtained from a woman at least 80 years old with acute or convalescent COVID-19.

The CDR3 region is CASSPLGGGDEKLFF. CDR3 nucleotides: TGTGCCAGCTCACCACTCGGAGGGGGCGACGAAAAACTGTTTTTT. This chain connects TRBV18 to TRBJ1-4, with 7 bases lining up with TRBD1. This CDR3 contains 15 residues. The trim removed 1 base at V and 8 bases at J, leaving 7 bases unmatched. The V gene's germline CDR1 is KGHSH and CDR2 LQKENI.